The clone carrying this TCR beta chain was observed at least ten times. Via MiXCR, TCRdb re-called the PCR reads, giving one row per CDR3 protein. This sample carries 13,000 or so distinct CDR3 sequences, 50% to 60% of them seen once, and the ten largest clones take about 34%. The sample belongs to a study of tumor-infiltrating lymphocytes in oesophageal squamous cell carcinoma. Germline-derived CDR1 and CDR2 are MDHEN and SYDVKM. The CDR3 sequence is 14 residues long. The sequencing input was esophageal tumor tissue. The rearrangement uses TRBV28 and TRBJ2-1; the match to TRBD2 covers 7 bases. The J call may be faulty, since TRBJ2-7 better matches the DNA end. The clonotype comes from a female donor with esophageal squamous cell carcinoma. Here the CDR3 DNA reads TGTGCCAGCAGTTTGCCTAGCGGTTACAATGAGCAGTACTTC. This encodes CASSLPSGYNEQYF.